One and the same sample provided the 16 T cell receptor beta chains below, sequenced in a study of T cell changes during pregnancy in multiple sclerosis. The protocol was immunoSEQ multiplex PCR, while the TCRdb copy is restricted to in-frame clones and leaves out a portion. The sample lists roughly 80,000 clones, roughly 93% seen once, with approximately 2.4% in the top ten. Specimen: peripheral blood, collected in the second trimester of pregnancy. The receptors were sampled from a female donor with multiple sclerosis, enrolled in a pregnancy study.

V is TRBV27 and J is TRBJ1-1; unclear D gene. The germline V gene has CDR1 MNHEY and CDR2 SMNVEV (reference sequence). The CDR3 is 14 residues long. Between the trimmed V and J ends, which lost 4 bases and 1 base, there was a span of 10 bases. For the CDR3, the DNA is TGTGCCAGCAGTTCGTCCCGGTGGAACACTGAAGCTTTCTTT. Translating it yields CASSSSRWNTEAFF.

The chain is built from TRBV10-3 and TRBJ1-1; tentatively, D is TRBD1 (5 bases). CDR1 and CDR2 from the germline V gene are ENHRY and SYGVKD. The CDR3 extends over 16 amino acids. V was trimmed by 0 bases and J by 5 bases, leaving 16 bases between them. The CDR3 reads CAISESGEVRGTEAFF. The CDR3 DNA sequence: TGTGCCATCAGTGAGTCCGGGGAGGTGAGGGGAACTGAAGCTTTCTTT.

This chain joins TRBV7-3 and TRBJ2-1; D gene unclear. This CDR3 comprises 13 residues. Germline assignment: CDR1 SGHTA and CDR2 FQGTGA. Trimming shortened V by 2 bases and J by 12 bases, and 14 bases separated the two germline ends. In nucleotides, the CDR3 is TGTGCCAGCAGCTTAGAACAGCTGGGCCGGCAGTTCTTC. It codes for CASSLEQLGRQFF.

This chain links TRBV11-1 with TRBJ1-1; D is undetermined. The V gene's germline CDR1 is SGHAT and CDR2 FQDESV (reference sequence). This CDR3 is 13 amino acids long. V lost 3 bases and J lost 3, with 8 bases in between. The CDR3 is CASSFGRDTEAFF. In DNA form, the CDR3 reads TGTGCCAGCAGCTTTGGTCGGGACACTGAAGCTTTCTTT.

Only one count was recorded for this clone. The V and J genes are TRBV19 and TRBJ1-6, with D unclear. V was trimmed by 11 bases and J by 4 bases, leaving 15 bases between them. There are 14 residues in the CDR3. From germline, CDR1 is LNHDA and CDR2 SQIVND (reference sequence). CDR3 loop: CARGVDGYNSPLHF. For the CDR3, the DNA is TGTGCCCGCGGGGTCGATGGGTATAATTCACCCCTCCACTTT.

The J gene is TRBJ2-1, the V gene TRBV6-5; D not resolved. Germline CDR1 is MNHEY and CDR2 is SVGAGI. This CDR3 region has 15 residues. Trimming pared 0 bases from V and 7 bases from J, leaving 13 bases between. The CDR3 DNA sequence: TGTGCCAGCAGTTACTCTCGGGTTCCTATTAATGAGCAGTTCTTC. Translation: CASSYSRVPINEQFF.

V gene TRBV18 combines with J gene TRBJ2-5, with 7 bases aligning to TRBD1. V was clipped by 0 bases and J by 4 bases; unmatched bases: 5. The CDR3 is 15 residues long. Germline V lookup: CDR1 KGHSH, CDR2 LQKENI. CDR3 residues: CASSPPSQGVETQYF. The CDR3 DNA is TGTGCCAGCTCACCACCGAGCCAGGGGGTAGAGACCCAGTACTTC.

The chain has TRBV5-5 and TRBJ1-1, with D tentatively TRBD1 (5 bases). Trimming pared 4 bases from V and 7 bases from J, leaving 17 bases between. The germline V gene encodes CDR1 SGHKS and CDR2 YYEKEE (reference sequence). There are 14 residues in the CDR3. The CDR3 DNA sequence: TGTGCCAGCAGCACGCAGGGAAGGGTGATTGAAGCTTTCTTT. This translates into CASSTQGRVIEAFF.

This clone has just one count. The chain is built from TRBV6-1 and TRBJ1-2, with 9 bases fitting TRBD1. V shed 7 bases, J shed 3 bases, and the junction held 6 bases outside the gene matches. There are 14 residues in the CDR3. CDR1 MNHNS and CDR2 SASEGT come from the germline V gene. The CDR3 loop is CASTGQGNDYGYTF. The CDR3, as DNA: TGTGCCAGCACCGGACAGGGGAATGACTATGGCTACACCTTC.

Only one count was recorded for this clone. The chain has TRBV6-5 and TRBJ1-2, with a possible D match to TRBD1 (5 bases). This CDR3 spans 15 amino acids. CDR1 is MNHEY and CDR2 is SVGAGI in the germline V gene. V gave up 6 bases and J gave up 4 bases, with 18 bases separating them. The CDR3: CASRGGTPGTYGYTF. The DNA for the CDR3 is TGTGCCAGCAGAGGAGGGACCCCTGGAACCTATGGCTACACCTTC.

The chain joins TRBV19 to TRBJ1-2; TRBD1 agrees at 9 bases. The trim removed 5 bases at V and 7 bases at J, leaving 8 bases unmatched. In germline, CDR1 is LNHDA, CDR2 SQIVND (reference sequence). The CDR3 has 14 residues. CDR3 coding DNA: TGTGCCAGTAGTTGGGACAGGGAGTTATCTGGCTACACCTTC. Translation: CASSWDRELSGYTF.

The chain combines TRBV6-5 with TRBJ2-7; 9 nucleotides align to TRBD1. CDR1 is MNHEY and CDR2 is SVGAGI in the germline V gene. The CDR3 contains 14 residues. Trimming took 2 bases from V and 2 from J; bases not matched to a gene: 1. CDR3 DNA: TGTGCCAGCAGTTACCGGGACAGGGCCTACGAGCAGTACTTC. This sequence encodes CASSYRDRAYEQYF.

V gene TRBV5-1 combines with J gene TRBJ1-1, with TRBD1 as a possible D gene (6 bases). The germline V and J ends were trimmed by 1 base and 5 bases, with 12 bases remaining between them. The CDR3 covers 14 residues. The germline V gene has CDR1 SGHRS and CDR2 YFSETQ. In DNA form, the CDR3 reads TGCGCCAGCAGCTTGTCGGGGGGGGCGACTGAAGCTTTCTTT. This codes for CASSLSGGATEAFF. Based on the CDR3 plus reference TRBV5-1 and TRBJ1-1, the full variable domain is KAGVTQTPRYLIKTRGQQVTLSCSPISGHRSVSWYQQTPGQGLQFLFEYFSETQRNKGNFPGRFSGRQFSNSRSEMNVSTLELGDSALYLCASSLSGGATEAFFGQGTRLTVV.

The chain recombines TRBV4-1 with TRBJ2-7; the D is unclear. The V and J ends lost 4 bases and 3 bases respectively, with 13 bases between them. The CDR3 sequence is 14 residues long. CDR1 is MGHRA, CDR2 YSYEKL, per germline. In DNA, the CDR3 is TGCGCCAGCAGCCCCACCCGGTTCGGCTACGAGCAGTACTTC. The encoded protein is CASSPTRFGYEQYF.

The chain combines TRBV6-4 with TRBJ1-1; D perhaps matches TRBD1 (5 bases). This CDR3 has 14 amino acids. Germline V CDR1 and CDR2: MRHNA, SNTAGT. Between the trimmed V and J ends, which lost 3 bases and 5 bases, there was a span of 13 bases. This chain's CDR3 is CASSDSQGGTEAFF. The CDR3 coding sequence is TGTGCCAGCAGTGATTCCCAGGGAGGGACTGAAGCTTTCTTT.

The rearrangement uses TRBV5-1 and TRBJ2-1; 13 bases line up with TRBD2. CDR3 size: 15 residues. Germline CDR1 reads SGHRS; CDR2 reads YFSETQ. V gave up 2 bases and J gave up 7 bases; unmatched junction bases: 3. Here the CDR3 reads CASSLLAGGRNEQFF. The CDR3 bases are TGCGCCAGCAGCTTACTAGCGGGAGGGAGGAATGAGCAGTTCTTC.